Included here is one T cell receptor (beta chain) sequence, with context. Sequencing used immunoSEQ multiplex PCR; TCRdb keeps in-frame clones, though not all of them. The repertoire consists of 85,000 to 100,000 clones, with approximately 92% occurring once and the leading ten covering roughly 2.7%. The data originate from a study of T cell changes during pregnancy in multiple sclerosis. Germline V gene sequence: CDR1 LNHDA, CDR2 SQIVND (reference sequence). The CDR3 length is 17 residues. With V trimmed by 4 bases and J by 4 bases, 7 bases remained unmatched. The source is a female donor with multiple sclerosis, enrolled in a pregnancy study. The material was peripheral blood, obtained in the first trimester of pregnancy. The J gene is TRBJ2-2, the V gene TRBV19; 12 bases agree with TRBD2. This chain's CDR3 is CASSNLGLAGSTGELFF. The CDR3 DNA is TGTGCCAGTAGTAACCTTGGACTAGCGGGATCCACCGGGGAGCTGTTTTTT.